Each of the 3 T cell receptor beta chains below was sequenced from the same sample in a study of blood T cell repertoires in COVID-19. Assay: immunoSEQ multiplex PCR; the TCRdb copy retains only in-frame clones and omits some. This sample carries roughly 190,000 clones, roughly 84% of them seen once, and the ten largest clones take around 6.6%. Sequencing was done on a sample of peripheral blood. Source of these receptors: a woman aged 40 to 50 who had recovered from COVID-19.

The CDR3 is CASSQGSGRDNEQFF. The DNA of the CDR3 is TGTGCCAGCAGCCAAGGAAGCGGGAGAGACAATGAGCAGTTCTTC. The J gene is TRBJ2-1, the V gene TRBV7-7; TRBD2 matches 8 bases. Per the germline V gene, CDR1 is SSHAT and CDR2 is FNYEAQ (reference sequence). The CDR3 sequence is 15 residues long. V dropped 5 bases and J dropped 5; count of bases not matched to a gene: 8.

This clone was detected a few times. The CDR3 bases are TGCAGCGTTGACTTTATGGGCAGGAAAAACAATGAGCAGTTCTTC. Translated: CSVDFMGRKNNEQFF. The chain links TRBV29-1 to TRBJ2-1; no clear D gene. V was trimmed by 3 bases and J by 5 bases, leaving 17 bases between them. CDR1 is SQVTM, CDR2 ANQGSEA, per germline. This CDR3 comprises 15 residues.

The chain combines TRBV29-1 with TRBJ1-4, with D maybe TRBD1 (6 bases). This CDR3 has 12 residues. CDR1 and CDR2 from the germline V gene are SQVTM and ANQGSEA. V was trimmed by 5 bases and J by 7 bases, leaving 11 bases between them. The CDR3 is CSVRTAIEKLFF. In nucleotides, the CDR3 is TGCAGCGTTCGGACAGCTATTGAAAAACTGTTTTTT.